The clone carrying this T cell receptor beta chain has ten or more counts. Its specificity is not known. This entry belongs to a study of identical twins. Study-wide findings and caveats: Abundant beta clonotypes from cord blood had fewer insertions, unlike memory repertoires, which showed none. Out-of-frame beta chain sequences displayed weaker excess sharing between twins.

Through template switching, a universal primer site was introduced, and the cDNA contained unique molecular identifiers. Each CDR3 protein gets one entry after TCRdb re-called the 5' RACE reads with MiXCR. Altogether 250,000 or so distinct CDR3 sequences are present, around 7.6% being singletons, with the ten largest covering under 6%. Everyone who gave samples was a healthy Caucasian. Germline loops: CDR1 MGHRA, CDR2 YSYEKL. Trimming stripped 4 bases from V and 6 bases from J, with 13 bases between. The CDR3 is 14 amino acids. A further study also used this sample, focusing on yellow fever vaccine responses in identical twins.

The clonotype originates from a woman between 18 and 29 years old in good health. Sequenced: CD8+ T cells sorted from blood. V is TRBV4-1 and J is TRBJ1-5; possible D gene TRBD1, 6 bases. CDR3 sequence (DNA): TGCGCCAGCAGCCTTACAGGGACCGGTCAGCCCCAGCATTTT. Protein sequence: CASSLTGTGQPQHF.